This is a list of T cell receptor beta chains from one sample in a study of graft-versus-host responses after intestinal transplantation. The table came from immunoSEQ multiplex PCR; TCRdb's copy has only in-frame clones and leaves some out. The sample holds under 8,000 clones, approximately 25% seen once. The specimen comprised alloreactive CD8+ T cells from a mixed lymphocyte reaction culture, sampled before transplantation. Receptors were obtained from a human patient who was an organ donor for intestinal transplantation. Each CDR3 is given with its conserved first and last residue. The order of the fields is J gene, clone size, D gene, V gene, CDR3 DNA, CDR3 protein. The D gene is left open where the match is weak. For some rows the clone size is stated as once, few or many, or as a class when expanded; others skip it.

j_gene: TRBJ1-2
abundance: .
d_gene: .
v_gene: TRBV21-1
CDR3nt: TGTGCCAGCAGCAAACGGACGGACCAGGCGTATGGCTACACCTTC
CDR3aa: CASSKRTDQAYGYTF

j_gene: TRBJ1-6
abundance: .
d_gene: .
v_gene: TRBV27
CDR3nt: TGTGCCAGCAGGGAGGGAACGGATTCACCCCTCCACTTT
CDR3aa: CASREGTDSPLHF

j_gene: TRBJ2-7
abundance: few
d_gene: TRBD1
v_gene: TRBV7-8
CDR3nt: TGTGCCAGCAGCTACCGAATACACAGGGGGCAGGACGAGCAGTACTTC
CDR3aa: CASSYRIHRGQDEQYF

j_gene: TRBJ2-3
abundance: once
d_gene: .
v_gene: TRBV14
CDR3nt: TGTGCCAGCAGCCAAGAGACGGGAGCTTGGGATACGCAGTATTTT
CDR3aa: CASSQETGAWDTQYF

j_gene: TRBJ1-2
abundance: .
d_gene: TRBD1
v_gene: TRBV7-9
CDR3nt: TGTGCCAGCAGCCCCCGGACAGGGAACGCTAACTATGGCTACACCTTC
CDR3aa: CASSPRTGNANYGYTF

j_gene: TRBJ2-3
abundance: few
d_gene: .
v_gene: TRBV28
CDR3nt: TGTGCCAGCAGTTTATCTCCAACAGATACGCAGTATTTT
CDR3aa: CASSLSPTDTQYF

j_gene: TRBJ2-7
abundance: few
d_gene: .
v_gene: TRBV7-2
CDR3nt: TGTGCCAGCAGTTCGACGACTTTTCCCTCCTACGAGCAGTACTTC
CDR3aa: CASSSTTFPSYEQYF

j_gene: TRBJ1-1
abundance: few
d_gene: .
v_gene: TRBV4-2
CDR3nt: TGTGCCAGCAGCTCGGGGGGGACCACTGAAGCTTTCTTT
CDR3aa: CASSSGGTTEAFF

j_gene: TRBJ2-5
abundance: .
d_gene: .
v_gene: TRBV7-8
CDR3nt: TGTGCCAGCAGCTTTCAAGTACTAGTCTACCAAGAGACCCAGTACTTC
CDR3aa: CASSFQVLVYQETQYF

j_gene: TRBJ1-1
abundance: large
d_gene: .
v_gene: TRBV27
CDR3nt: TGCGCAACGGTTTCGAACACTGAAGCTTTCTTT
CDR3aa: CATVSNTEAFF

j_gene: TRBJ2-3
abundance: few
d_gene: TRBD1
v_gene: TRBV7-7
CDR3nt: TGTGCTAGCAGCTCCCAGGACAGGGGAGGCGATACGCAGTATTTT
CDR3aa: CASSSQDRGGDTQYF

j_gene: TRBJ1-2
abundance: medium-sized
d_gene: TRBD1
v_gene: TRBV5-1
CDR3nt: TGCGCCAGCAGTTCCCCCTACAGGGGTGGAGGCTATGGCTACACCTTC
CDR3aa: CASSSPYRGGGYGYTF

j_gene: TRBJ2-6
abundance: medium-sized
d_gene: TRBD1
v_gene: TRBV7-9
CDR3nt: TGTGCCAGCAGCAGCCCGACAGGGGCCTCTGGGGCCAACGTCCTGACTTTC
CDR3aa: CASSSPTGASGANVLTF

j_gene: TRBJ2-7
abundance: medium-sized
d_gene: .
v_gene: TRBV27
CDR3nt: TGTGCCAGCAGTTCCAGACACAATCCCGGGGGCTACGAGCAGTACTTC
CDR3aa: CASSSRHNPGGYEQYF